The sequence of this T cell receptor (beta chain) was determined in a study of T cells in women clearing cervical HPV infection. Study at large: Controls were women whose single incident HPV16 infection cleared within 12 months without precancer or cancer. Case blood drawn at lesion detection; control blood after infection cleared. Case blood was drawn a median around 140 days after lesion detection.

Comment on this clone: The CDR3 end is not reached by the read, which stops 3 residues before it; the germline J gene fills it in.

The CDR3 is made up of 16 amino acids. Germline V CDR1 and CDR2: SGHTA, FQGTGA. Genomic DNA, averaging about 1,200 ng per sample, yielded TCR beta CDR3 via immunoSEQ. Data came from immunoSEQ multiplex PCR; TCRdb stores just in-frame clones and leaves some out. Recorded for this sample: 21,000 or so clones. This chain joins TRBV7-3 and TRBJ1-4, with TRBD1 identical over 9 bases. This clonotype was sampled from a woman aged 18-69 years with a cervical HPV16 infection that either progressed to CIN3+ or cleared (not recorded which). The specimen was blood buffy coat. CDR3 bases read: TGTGCCAGCAGCCTACAGGGGGCGGCTGGGGCCAACGTA. Protein product: CASSLQGAAGANV. The CDR3 in its entirety is CASSLQGAAGANVLFF.